This T cell receptor (beta chain) was sequenced in a study of blood T cell repertoires in COVID-19. The table came from immunoSEQ multiplex PCR; TCRdb's copy has only in-frame clones and leaves some out. The sample carries hundreds of thousands of clones, around 91% recorded once. The CDR3 has 14 amino acids. The sample consisted of PBMCs or T cells enriched from blood (not recorded which). The receptor was derived from a man aged 25 to 40 who had recovered from COVID-19. J is TRBJ1-2 and V is TRBV21-1. TRBV21-1 is described as a pseudogene. Here the CDR3 DNA reads TGTGCCAGCAGTAAGGGGGGGCGCTTTCTTGGCTACACCTTC. This gives the protein CASSKGGRFLGYTF.